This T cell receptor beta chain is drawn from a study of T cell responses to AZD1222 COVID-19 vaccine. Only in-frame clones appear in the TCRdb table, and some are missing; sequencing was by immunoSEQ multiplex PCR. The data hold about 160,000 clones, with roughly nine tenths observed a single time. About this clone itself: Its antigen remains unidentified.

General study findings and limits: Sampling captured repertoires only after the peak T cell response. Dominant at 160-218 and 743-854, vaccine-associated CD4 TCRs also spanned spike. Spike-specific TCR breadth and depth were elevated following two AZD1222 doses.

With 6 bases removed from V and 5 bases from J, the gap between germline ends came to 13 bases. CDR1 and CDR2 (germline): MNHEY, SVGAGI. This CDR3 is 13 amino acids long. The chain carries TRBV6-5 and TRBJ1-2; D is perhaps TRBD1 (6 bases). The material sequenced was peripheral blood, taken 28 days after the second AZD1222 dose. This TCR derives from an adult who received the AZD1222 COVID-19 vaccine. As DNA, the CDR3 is TGTGCCAGCAGCCCGGACAGAGAGTATGGCTACACCTTC. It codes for CASSPDREYGYTF.